This T cell receptor beta chain was identified during a study of T cell changes during pregnancy in multiple sclerosis. Clones were read by immunoSEQ multiplex PCR, and TCRdb kept only the in-frame ones, dropping some. This table has 50,000 or so clones, 80% to 95% appearing once. V was clipped by 6 bases and J by 0 bases; unmatched bases: 6. CDR3 length equals 16 residues. Germline V gene data show CDR1 as SEHNR and CDR2 as FQNEAQ (reference sequence). The chain carries TRBV7-9 and TRBJ2-3; 10 positions match TRBD2. The clonotype comes from a female donor with multiple sclerosis, enrolled in a pregnancy study. Specimen: peripheral blood, collected in the third trimester of pregnancy. As DNA, the CDR3 is TGTGCCAGCAGGCGGACTAGCGGACCTAGCACAGATACGCAGTATTTT. This codes for CASRRTSGPSTDTQYF.